The 20 T cell receptor beta chains below were found in one sample sequenced in a study of cytomegalovirus exposure and HLA in healthy donors. Primers for the PCR totalled 60 Vbeta and 13 Jbeta. Assay used: immunoSEQ multiplex PCR; TCRdb lists only in-frame clones, some missing. The sample has 90,000 to 150,000 clones, around 69% seen once. Sequenced: PBMCs. The receptors were sampled from a man in his forties or fifties in good health and CMV-seropositive.

Turning to this clone: A junction end diverges from the germline sequence, so it may reflect a read error. CDR3: CASSEHNDILGQRHF. The CDR3 coding sequence is TGTGCCAGCAGCGAACACAATGATATTTTGGGACAGAGGCACTTC. This chain connects TRBV9 to TRBJ2-4, with 7 bases identical to TRBD1. Germline loops: CDR1 SGDLS, CDR2 YYNGEE. The CDR3 consists of 15 residues. Combining the CDR3 with reference TRBV9 and TRBJ2-4 gives the whole variable domain DSGVTQTPKHLITATGQRVTLRCSPRSGDLSVYWYQQSLDQGLQFLIQYYNGEERAKGNILERFSAQQFPDLHSELNLSSLELGDSALYFCASSEHNDILGQRHFGAGTRLSVL.

The genes are TRBV11-3 and TRBJ2-1, with D possibly matching TRBD1 (5 bases). The V end lost 5 bases, the J end lost 9 bases, and 11 bases lay between the germline ends. The CDR3 covers 12 residues. Germline values: CDR1 SGHNT, CDR2 YENEEA. CDR3 amino acids: CASSVPGPEQFF. The CDR3 DNA sequence: TGTGCCAGCAGCGTTCCAGGGCCTGAGCAGTTCTTC. The entire variable domain, with the rest obtained from reference TRBV11-3 and TRBJ2-1, is as follows: EAGVVQSPRYKIIEKKQPVAFWCNPISGHNTLYWYLQNLGQGPELLIRYENEEAVDDSQLPKDRFSAERLKGVDSTLKIQPAELGDSAVYLCASSVPGPEQFFGPGTRLTVL.

This clone has just a few counts. The chain recombines TRBV23-1 with TRBJ2-3; D gene uncertain. TRBV23-1 is given ORF status, its function remaining uncertain. The CDR3 consists of 14 residues. Trimming took off 8 bases at V and 4 bases at J, with 16 bases between the two ends. Here the CDR3 DNA reads TGCGCCAGCCCTCAGCAGGTGGTCCCAGATACGCAGTATTTT. Translated, it gives CASPQQVVPDTQYF.

The rearrangement links TRBV7-6 to TRBJ2-5, with D maybe TRBD2 (6 bases). Germline V gene sequence: CDR1 SGHVS, CDR2 FNYEAQ. With 4 bases removed from V and 4 bases from J, the gap between germline ends came to 22 bases. The CDR3 is made up of 17 amino acids. DNA of the CDR3: TGTGCCAGCAGCTCCTTAAGCCCTCGGGGGAAGGGAGAGACCCAGTACTTC. Translated: CASSSLSPRGKGETQYF.

This rearrangement joins TRBV19 to TRBJ2-1; tentative D call: TRBD2 (5 bases). V lost 6 bases, J lost 2 bases, and 26 bases lay in between. Germline values: CDR1 LNHDA, CDR2 SQIVND (reference sequence). This CDR3 has 19 amino acids. The chain's CDR3 is CASSPRILERTQAYNEQFF. The CDR3 DNA is TGTGCCAGTAGCCCCCGGATATTGGAGCGGACCCAAGCCTACAATGAGCAGTTCTTC.

The chain couples TRBV6-5 to TRBJ1-1, with TRBD1 matching over 8 bases. This CDR3 comprises 15 residues. V lost 6 bases, J lost 4 bases, and 10 bases stayed unmatched. Germline lookup yields CDR1 MNHEY and CDR2 SVGAGI. CDR3 amino acids: CASRYIQGVSTEAFF. The CDR3 nucleotides are TGTGCCAGCAGATATATACAGGGGGTTAGCACTGAAGCTTTCTTT.

The chain links TRBV6-5 to TRBJ1-4, with a weak D call TRBD1 (6 bases). The CDR3 contains 14 residues. Trimming left V 5 bases short and J 3 bases short, with 10 bases between. The germline V gene has CDR1 MNHEY and CDR2 SVGAGI. Here the CDR3 reads CASSQGLANEKLFF. The CDR3 bases are TGTGCCAGCAGTCAGGGGTTGGCTAATGAAAAACTGTTTTTT.

This chain connects TRBV6-1 to TRBJ1-1; D perhaps matches TRBD1 (5 bases). The CDR3 runs 12 residues. Trimming removed 10 bases from V and 2 bases from J, with 11 bases in between. Per the germline V gene, CDR1 is MNHNS and CDR2 is SASEGT. The CDR3 loop reads CATGGDNTEAFF. In DNA, the CDR3 is TGTGCCACCGGGGGAGATAACACTGAAGCTTTCTTT.

This clone has just a few counts. This chain connects TRBV5-8 to TRBJ1-5; a possible D gene is TRBD1 (6 bases). Per germline, CDR1 SGHTS and CDR2 YDEGEE. V was pared by 5 bases and J by 2 bases, with 14 bases between. CDR3 size: 15 residues. DNA for the CDR3: TGTGCCAGCAGAACAGGGTGGGTTGGCAATCAGCCCCAGCATTTT. This codes for CASRTGWVGNQPQHF.

The chain couples TRBV7-9 to TRBJ1-2, with TRBD1 matching over 10 bases. The CDR3 runs 17 residues. V lost 1 base, J lost 2 bases, and 7 bases stayed unmatched. Per germline, CDR1 SEHNR and CDR2 FQNEAQ (reference sequence). DNA for the CDR3: TGTGCCAGCAGCTTAGGGGGACAGGGGACCCTAAACTATGGCTACACCTTC. Protein: CASSLGGQGTLNYGYTF. Full variable domain (remainder filled in from reference TRBV7-9 and TRBJ1-2): DTGVSQNPRHKITKRGQNVTFRCDPISEHNRLYWYRQTLGQGPEFLTYFQNEAQLEKSRLLSDRFSAERPKGSFSTLEIQRTEQGDSAMYLCASSLGGQGTLNYGYTFGSGTRLTVV.

This chain joins TRBV6-1 and TRBJ1-5; no clear D. Looked up from germline, CDR1 is MNHNS and CDR2 is SASEGT. Deletions cut 8 bases from V and 0 bases from J, with 5 bases between. The CDR3 extends over 12 amino acids. The CDR3 loop is CASRGSNQPQHF. DNA for the CDR3: TGTGCCAGCCGGGGTAGCAATCAGCCCCAGCATTTT.

The chain joins TRBV6-1 to TRBJ2-7; 8 bases are shared with TRBD2. The V gene's germline CDR1 is MNHNS and CDR2 SASEGT. The CDR3 contains 13 residues. V was pared by 6 bases and J by 2 bases, with 3 bases of the junction left unmatched. The chain's CDR3 is CASRLADTYEQYF. CDR3 DNA sequence: TGTGCCAGCAGACTAGCGGATACCTACGAGCAGTACTTC.

The rearrangement uses TRBV5-5 and TRBJ2-5, with a weak D call TRBD1 (6 bases). The J call may be incorrect, as the DNA end agrees better with TRBJ2-7. CDR1 is SGHKS and CDR2 is YYEKEE in the germline V gene (reference sequence). CDR3 length equals 14 residues. DNA for the CDR3: TGTGCCAGCAGGGGGTTAGGGGGATCCTACGAGCAGTACTTC. This gives the protein CASRGLGGSYEQYF.

This clone was picked up a small number of times. This chain connects TRBV7-8 to TRBJ1-2; TRBD1 aligns across 11 bases. J lost 11 bases, V lost 3 bases, and 11 bases had no gene match. This CDR3 is 15 amino acids long. The germline V gene encodes CDR1 SGHVS and CDR2 FQNEAQ. CDR3 DNA sequence: TGTGCCAGCAGCTTCGGACAGGGGGCGCGGGGGGAATACACCTTC. As protein: CASSFGQGARGEYTF.

The chain combines TRBV19 with TRBJ2-3; TRBD1 matches 8 bases. Per germline, CDR1 LNHDA and CDR2 SQIVND (reference sequence). The CDR3 contains 15 residues. The J segment lost 3 bases and the V segment lost 6 bases, leaving 8 bases of the junction unmatched. The CDR3 is CASSPLRGQTDTQYF. The CDR3 region has the DNA TGTGCCAGTAGCCCACTCAGGGGGCAAACAGATACGCAGTATTTT. Full variable domain (rest looked up from reference TRBV19 and TRBJ2-3): DGGITQSPKYLFRKEGQNVTLSCEQNLNHDAMYWYRQDPGQGLRLIYYSQIVNDFQKGDIAEGYSVSREKKESFPLTVTSAQKNPTAFYLCASSPLRGQTDTQYFGPGTRLTVL.

The gene calls are TRBV6-1 and TRBJ1-5; D might be TRBD1 (5 bases). The CDR3 sequence is 15 residues long. V was shortened by 6 bases and J by 1 base, with 13 bases between the two germline ends. Germline-derived CDR1 and CDR2 are MNHNS and SASEGT. This chain's CDR3 is CASRVGQLSNQPQHF. The DNA for the CDR3 is TGTGCCAGCAGAGTTGGACAACTGAGCAATCAGCCCCAGCATTTT.

The chain links TRBV28 to TRBJ1-3; TRBD1 matches 11 bases. The trim removed 7 bases at V and 1 base at J, leaving 3 bases unmatched. This CDR3 has 15 amino acids. In germline, CDR1 is MDHEN, CDR2 SYDVKM. CDR3 amino acids: CASKGQGESGNTIYF. The CDR3 DNA is TGTGCCAGCAAGGGACAGGGGGAATCTGGAAACACCATATATTTT.

The J gene is TRBJ2-7, the V gene TRBV18; 7 nucleotides agree with TRBD1. Unmatched junction bases numbered 3, after V lost 4 bases and J lost 0 bases. The CDR3 loop spans 14 amino acids. The V gene's germline CDR1 is KGHSH and CDR2 LQKENI. Here the CDR3 DNA reads TGTGCCAGCTCACTGGCAGGGGGCTCCTACGAGCAGTACTTC. Translated, it gives CASSLAGGSYEQYF.

The chain has TRBV6-4 and TRBJ1-5; no definite D call. The germline V gene encodes CDR1 MRHNA and CDR2 SNTAGT. This CDR3 has 14 residues. The V end lost 4 bases, the J end lost 3 bases, and 10 bases lay between the germline ends. The CDR3 loop is CASSAEGDNQPQHF. The CDR3, as DNA: TGTGCCAGCAGTGCAGAGGGCGACAATCAGCCCCAGCATTTT.

The chain has TRBV18 and TRBJ1-1; possibly TRBD1 for D (5 bases). The length of the CDR3 is 15 residues. Germline V gives CDR1 KGHSH, CDR2 LQKENI. The germline V and J ends were trimmed by 10 bases and 0 bases, with 18 bases remaining between them. CDR3 sequence (DNA): TGTGCCACCCTTGGGGCAGGTAACATGAACACTGAAGCTTTCTTT. Its translation: CATLGAGNMNTEAFF. The whole variable domain, filled in from reference TRBV18 and TRBJ1-1, reads NAGVMQNPRHLVRRRGQEARLRCSPMKGHSHVYWYRQLPEEGLKFMVYLQKENIIDESGMPKERFSAEFPKEGPSILRIQQVVRGDSAAYFCATLGAGNMNTEAFFGQGTRLTVV.